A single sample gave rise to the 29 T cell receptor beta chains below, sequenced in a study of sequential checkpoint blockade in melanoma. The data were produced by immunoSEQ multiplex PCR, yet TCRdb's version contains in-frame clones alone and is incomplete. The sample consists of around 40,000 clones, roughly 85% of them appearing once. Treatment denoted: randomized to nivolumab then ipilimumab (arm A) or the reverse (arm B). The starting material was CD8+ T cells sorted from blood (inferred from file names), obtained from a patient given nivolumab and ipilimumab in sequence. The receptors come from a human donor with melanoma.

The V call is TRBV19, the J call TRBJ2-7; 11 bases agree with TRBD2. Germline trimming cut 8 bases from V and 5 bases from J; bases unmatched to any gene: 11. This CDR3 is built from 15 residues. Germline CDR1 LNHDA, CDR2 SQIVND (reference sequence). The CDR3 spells CASSLTSGSFDEQYF. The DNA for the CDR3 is TGTGCCAGTTCTCTAACTAGCGGGAGTTTCGACGAGCAGTACTTC.

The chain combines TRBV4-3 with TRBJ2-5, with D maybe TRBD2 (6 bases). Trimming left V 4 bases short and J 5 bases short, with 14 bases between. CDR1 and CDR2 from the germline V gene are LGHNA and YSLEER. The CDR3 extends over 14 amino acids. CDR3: CASSPGRGRETQYF. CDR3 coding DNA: TGCGCCAGCAGCCCGGGACGGGGGAGGGAGACCCAGTACTTC.

CDR3 residues: CASSLDDWGVEQYF. The CDR3 DNA reads TGTGCCAGCAGCTTAGACGACTGGGGGGTCGAGCAGTACTTC. The chain combines TRBV7-9 with TRBJ2-7, with D possibly TRBD2 on 6 matching bases. CDR1 and CDR2 from the germline V gene are SEHNR and FQNEAQ (reference sequence). Trimming left V 1 base short and J 6 bases short, with 13 bases between. This CDR3 is built from 14 residues.

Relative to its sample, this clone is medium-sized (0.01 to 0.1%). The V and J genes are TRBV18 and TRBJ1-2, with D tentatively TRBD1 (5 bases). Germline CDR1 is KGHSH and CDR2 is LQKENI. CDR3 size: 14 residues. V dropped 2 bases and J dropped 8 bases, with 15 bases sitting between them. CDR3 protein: CASSPLGRAEGYTF. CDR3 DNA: TGTGCCAGCTCACCATTGGGCAGGGCGGAAGGCTACACCTTC.

The CDR3 DNA sequence: TGTGCCAGTAGCGGGCCGTACACAGATACGCAGTATTTT. Translating it yields CASSGPYTDTQYF. The chain joins TRBV27 to TRBJ2-3, with 7 positions matching TRBD2. Trimming at V came to 9 bases and at J to 2 bases, leaving 5 bases not matched to a gene. The CDR3 runs 13 residues. Germline V lookup: CDR1 MNHEY, CDR2 SMNVEV (reference sequence).

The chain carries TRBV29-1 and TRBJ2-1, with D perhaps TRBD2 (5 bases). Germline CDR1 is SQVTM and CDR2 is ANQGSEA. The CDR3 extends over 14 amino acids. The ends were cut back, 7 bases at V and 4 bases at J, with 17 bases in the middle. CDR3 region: CSATGILTYNEQFF. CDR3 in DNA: TGCAGCGCCACGGGGATCCTAACGTACAATGAGCAGTTCTTC.

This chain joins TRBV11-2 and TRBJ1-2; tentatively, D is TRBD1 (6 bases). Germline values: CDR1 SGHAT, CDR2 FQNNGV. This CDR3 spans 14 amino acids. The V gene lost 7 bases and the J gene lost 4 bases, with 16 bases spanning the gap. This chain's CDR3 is CASNLIQGLYGYTF. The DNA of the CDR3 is TGTGCCAGCAACCTTATACAGGGCCTCTATGGCTACACCTTC.

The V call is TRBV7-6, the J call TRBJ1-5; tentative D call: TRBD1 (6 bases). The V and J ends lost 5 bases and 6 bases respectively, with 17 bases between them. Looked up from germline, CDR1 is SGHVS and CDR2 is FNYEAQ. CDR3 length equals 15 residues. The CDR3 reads CASSVGSGVGQPQHF. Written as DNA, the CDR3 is TGTGCCAGCAGCGTCGGGTCAGGGGTTGGTCAGCCCCAGCATTTT.

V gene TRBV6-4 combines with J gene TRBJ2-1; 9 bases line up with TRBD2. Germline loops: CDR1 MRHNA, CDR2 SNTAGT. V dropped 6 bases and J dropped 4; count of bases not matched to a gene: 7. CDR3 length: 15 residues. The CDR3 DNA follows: TGTGCCAGCAGAGTATTTGCGGGAGGGTACAATGAGCAGTTCTTC. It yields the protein CASRVFAGGYNEQFF.

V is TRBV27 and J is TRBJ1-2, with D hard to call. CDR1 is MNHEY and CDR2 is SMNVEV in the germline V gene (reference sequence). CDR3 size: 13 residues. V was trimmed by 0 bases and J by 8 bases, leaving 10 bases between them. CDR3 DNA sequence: TGTGCCAGCAGTTTATCTCTCGGGGAAGGCTACACCTTC. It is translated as CASSLSLGEGYTF.

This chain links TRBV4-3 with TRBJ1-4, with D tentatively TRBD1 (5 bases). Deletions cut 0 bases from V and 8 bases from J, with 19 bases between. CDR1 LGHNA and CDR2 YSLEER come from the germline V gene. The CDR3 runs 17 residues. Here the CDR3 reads CASSQDPDRSPYEKLFF. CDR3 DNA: TGCGCCAGCAGCCAAGATCCCGACAGAAGTCCTTACGAAAAACTGTTTTTT.

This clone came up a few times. Here the CDR3 DNA reads TGTGCCAGTAGTATGGGGACAGGGGGAATAGTCTACGAGCAGTACTTC. This sequence encodes CASSMGTGGIVYEQYF. The chain links TRBV19 to TRBJ2-7; 11 bases match TRBD1. The V segment lost 3 bases and the J segment 3 bases; nucleotides outside the gene matches: 7. CDR3 length equals 16 residues. CDR1 and CDR2 (germline): LNHDA, SQIVND (reference sequence).

This chain's CDR3 is CASSASGRAETQYF. As DNA, the CDR3 is TGTGCCAGCAGCGCTAGCGGGAGGGCGGAGACCCAGTACTTC. The gene calls are TRBV9 and TRBJ2-5; 12 bases line up with TRBD2. Looked up from germline, CDR1 is SGDLS and CDR2 is YYNGEE. Unmatched junction bases numbered 2, after V lost 3 bases and J lost 5 bases. The CDR3 totals 14 residues. Complete variable domain (other parts from reference TRBV9 and TRBJ2-5): DSGVTQTPKHLITATGQRVTLRCSPRSGDLSVYWYQQSLDQGLQFLIQYYNGEERAKGNILERFSAQQFPDLHSELNLSSLELGDSALYFCASSASGRAETQYFGPGTRLLVL.

CDR3 residues: CASSIGGSSAYEQYF. DNA of the CDR3: TGTGCCAGTAGTATAGGCGGGAGTAGCGCCTACGAGCAGTACTTC. This chain joins TRBV19 and TRBJ2-7; 7 bases agree with TRBD2. The germline V gene encodes CDR1 LNHDA and CDR2 SQIVND (reference sequence). The V gene end was trimmed by 1 base and the J gene end by 2 bases; junction bases not matched to a gene: 5. There are 15 residues in the CDR3.

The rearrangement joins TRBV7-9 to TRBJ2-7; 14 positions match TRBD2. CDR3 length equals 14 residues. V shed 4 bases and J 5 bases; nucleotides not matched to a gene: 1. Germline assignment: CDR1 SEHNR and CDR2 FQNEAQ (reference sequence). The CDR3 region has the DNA TGTGCCAGCAGCTCGGGACTAGCGGGAGACGAGCAGTACGTC. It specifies CASSSGLAGDEQYV.

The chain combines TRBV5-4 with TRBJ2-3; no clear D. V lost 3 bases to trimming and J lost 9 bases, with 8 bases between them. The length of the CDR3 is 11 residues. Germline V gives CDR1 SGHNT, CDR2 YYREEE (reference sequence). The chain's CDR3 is CASSSSRTQYF. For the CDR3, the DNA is TGTGCCAGCAGCTCCTCGCGAACGCAGTATTTT.

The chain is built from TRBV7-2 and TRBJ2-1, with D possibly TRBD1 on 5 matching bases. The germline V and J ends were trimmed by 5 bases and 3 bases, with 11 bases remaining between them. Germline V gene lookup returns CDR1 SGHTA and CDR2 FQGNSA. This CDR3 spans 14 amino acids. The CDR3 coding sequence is TGTGCCAGCAGCCTATGGACAATCTACAATGAGCAGTTCTTC. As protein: CASSLWTIYNEQFF.

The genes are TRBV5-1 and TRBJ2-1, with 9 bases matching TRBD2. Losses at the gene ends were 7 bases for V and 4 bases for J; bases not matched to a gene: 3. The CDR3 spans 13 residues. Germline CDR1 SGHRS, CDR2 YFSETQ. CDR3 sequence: CASRLAGYNEQFF. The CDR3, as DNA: TGCGCCAGCCGCCTAGCGGGGTACAATGAGCAGTTCTTC.

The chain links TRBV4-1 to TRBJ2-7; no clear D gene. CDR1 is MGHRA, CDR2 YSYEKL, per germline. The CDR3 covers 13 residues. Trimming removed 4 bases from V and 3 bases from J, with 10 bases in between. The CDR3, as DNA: TGCGCCAGCAGCCCTCAAGGAGACTACGAGCAGTACTTC. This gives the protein CASSPQGDYEQYF.

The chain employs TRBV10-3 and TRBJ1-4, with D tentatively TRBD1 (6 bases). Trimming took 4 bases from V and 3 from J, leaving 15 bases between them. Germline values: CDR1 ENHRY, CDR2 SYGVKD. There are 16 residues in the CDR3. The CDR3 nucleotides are TGTGCCATCAGTGGTGCTACAGGGAGATCTAATGAAAAACTGTTTTTT. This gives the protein CAISGATGRSNEKLFF.

The CDR3 DNA reads TGTGCCAGCAGGATCCGGACATTGAACACTGAAGCTTTCTTT. Its translation is CASRIRTLNTEAFF. This chain connects TRBV28 to TRBJ1-1, with D perhaps matching TRBD1 (5 bases). Germline values: CDR1 MDHEN, CDR2 SYDVKM. V was trimmed by 6 bases and J by 0 bases, leaving 11 bases between them. The CDR3 runs to 14 residues.

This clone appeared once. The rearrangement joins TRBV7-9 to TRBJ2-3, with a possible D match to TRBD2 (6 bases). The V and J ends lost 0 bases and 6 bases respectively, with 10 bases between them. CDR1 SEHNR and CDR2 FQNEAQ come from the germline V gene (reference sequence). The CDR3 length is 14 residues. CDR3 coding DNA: TGTGCCAGCAGCTTAGCACTCGGAGGGGATACGCAGTATTTT. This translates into CASSLALGGDTQYF. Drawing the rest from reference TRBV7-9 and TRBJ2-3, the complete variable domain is DTGVSQNPRHKITKRGQNVTFRCDPISEHNRLYWYRQTLGQGPEFLTYFQNEAQLEKSRLLSDRFSAERPKGSFSTLEIQRTEQGDSAMYLCASSLALGGDTQYFGPGTRLTVL.

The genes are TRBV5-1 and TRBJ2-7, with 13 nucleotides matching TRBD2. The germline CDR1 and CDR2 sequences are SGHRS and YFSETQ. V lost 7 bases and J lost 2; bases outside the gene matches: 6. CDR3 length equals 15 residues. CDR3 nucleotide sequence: TGCGCCAGCGGGGAAGGACTAGCGGGGGCCTACGAGCAGTACTTC. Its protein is CASGEGLAGAYEQYF. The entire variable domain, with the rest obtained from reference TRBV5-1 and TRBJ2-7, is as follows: KAGVTQTPRYLIKTRGQQVTLSCSPISGHRSVSWYQQTPGQGLQFLFEYFSETQRNKGNFPGRFSGRQFSNSRSEMNVSTLELGDSALYLCASGEGLAGAYEQYFGPGTRLTVT.

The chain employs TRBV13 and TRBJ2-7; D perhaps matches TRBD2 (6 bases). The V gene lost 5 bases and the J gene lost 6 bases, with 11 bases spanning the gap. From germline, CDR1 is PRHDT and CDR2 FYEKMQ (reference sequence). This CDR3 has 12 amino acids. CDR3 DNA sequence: TGTGCCAGCAGCGGCCTGGGGGGCGAGCAGTACTTC. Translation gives CASSGLGGEQYF.

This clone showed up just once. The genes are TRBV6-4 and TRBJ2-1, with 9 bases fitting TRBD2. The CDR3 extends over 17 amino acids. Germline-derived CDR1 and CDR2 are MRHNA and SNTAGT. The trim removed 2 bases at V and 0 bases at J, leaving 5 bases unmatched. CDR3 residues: CASSDRDSGSSYNEQFF. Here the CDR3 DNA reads TGTGCCAGCAGTGACAGAGATAGCGGGAGCTCCTACAATGAGCAGTTCTTC.

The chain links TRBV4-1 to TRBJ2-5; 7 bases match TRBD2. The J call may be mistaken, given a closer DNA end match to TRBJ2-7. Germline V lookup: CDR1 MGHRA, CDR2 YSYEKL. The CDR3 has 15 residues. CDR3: CASSQDGGSKYEQYF. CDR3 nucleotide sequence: TGCGCCAGCAGCCAAGATGGCGGGAGTAAGTACGAGCAGTACTTC.

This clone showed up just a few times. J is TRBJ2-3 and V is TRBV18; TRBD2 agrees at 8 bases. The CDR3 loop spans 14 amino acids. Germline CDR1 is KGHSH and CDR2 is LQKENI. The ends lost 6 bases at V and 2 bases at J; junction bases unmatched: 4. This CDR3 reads CASSTAGATDTQYF. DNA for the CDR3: TGTGCCAGCTCGACAGCGGGAGCCACAGATACGCAGTATTTT.

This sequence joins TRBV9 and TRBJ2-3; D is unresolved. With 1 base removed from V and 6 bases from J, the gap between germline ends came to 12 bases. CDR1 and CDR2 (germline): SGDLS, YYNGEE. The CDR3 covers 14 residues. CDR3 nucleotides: TGTGCCAGCAGCGTAAGTAGAAGCGTCGATACGCAGTATTTT. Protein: CASSVSRSVDTQYF.

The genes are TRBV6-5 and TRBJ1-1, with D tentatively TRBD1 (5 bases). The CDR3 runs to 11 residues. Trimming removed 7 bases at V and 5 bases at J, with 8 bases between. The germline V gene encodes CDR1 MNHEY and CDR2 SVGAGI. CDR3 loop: CASTQGTEAFF. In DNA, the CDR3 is TGTGCCAGCACCCAGGGTACTGAAGCTTTCTTT.